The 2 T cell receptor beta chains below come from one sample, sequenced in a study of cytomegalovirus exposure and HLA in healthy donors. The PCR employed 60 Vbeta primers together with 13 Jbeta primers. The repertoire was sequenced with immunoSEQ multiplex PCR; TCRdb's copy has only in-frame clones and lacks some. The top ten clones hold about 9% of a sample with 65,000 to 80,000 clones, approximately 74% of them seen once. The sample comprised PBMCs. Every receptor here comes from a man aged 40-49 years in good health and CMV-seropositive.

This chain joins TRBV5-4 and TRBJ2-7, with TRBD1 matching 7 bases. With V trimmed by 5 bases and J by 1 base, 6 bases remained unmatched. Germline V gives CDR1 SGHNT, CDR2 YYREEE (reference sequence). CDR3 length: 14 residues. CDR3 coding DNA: TGTGCCAGCAGACCACGGGACAGTTCCTACGAGCAGTACTTC. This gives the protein CASRPRDSSYEQYF.

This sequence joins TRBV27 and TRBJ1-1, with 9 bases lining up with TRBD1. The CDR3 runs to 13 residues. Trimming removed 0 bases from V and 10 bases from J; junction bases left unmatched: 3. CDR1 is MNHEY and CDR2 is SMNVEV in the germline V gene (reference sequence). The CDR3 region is CASSLSGQGGAFF. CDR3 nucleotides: TGTGCCAGCAGTTTATCGGGACAGGGTGGAGCTTTCTTT.